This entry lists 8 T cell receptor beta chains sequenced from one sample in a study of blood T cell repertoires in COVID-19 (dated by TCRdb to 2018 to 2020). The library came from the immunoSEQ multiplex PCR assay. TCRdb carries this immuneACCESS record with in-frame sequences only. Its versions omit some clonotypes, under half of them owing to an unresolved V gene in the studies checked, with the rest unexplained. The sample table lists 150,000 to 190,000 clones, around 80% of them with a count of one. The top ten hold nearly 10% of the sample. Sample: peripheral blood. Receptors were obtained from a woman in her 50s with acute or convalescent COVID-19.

As DNA, the CDR3 is TGCGCCAGCAGCCCGCTCGGGCAGGGGCTGATGAATGAGCAGTTCTTC. This translates into CASSPLGQGLMNEQFF. The chain recombines TRBV5-1 with TRBJ2-1, with D tentatively TRBD1 (6 bases). CDR3 length equals 16 residues. Trimming shortened V by 4 bases and J by 7 bases, and 21 bases separated the two germline ends. From germline, CDR1 is SGHRS and CDR2 YFSETQ.

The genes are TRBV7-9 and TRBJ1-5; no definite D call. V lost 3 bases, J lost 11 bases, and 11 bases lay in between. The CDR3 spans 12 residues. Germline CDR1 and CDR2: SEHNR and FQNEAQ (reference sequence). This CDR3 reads CASSFEDRSQHF. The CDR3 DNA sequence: TGTGCCAGCAGCTTTGAGGATCGATCCCAGCATTTT.

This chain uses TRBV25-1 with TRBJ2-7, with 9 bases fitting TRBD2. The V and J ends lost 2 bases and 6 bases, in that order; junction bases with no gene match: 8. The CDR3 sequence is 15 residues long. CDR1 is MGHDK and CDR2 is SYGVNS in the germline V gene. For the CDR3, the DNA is TGTGCCAGCAGTGAAGGGACTAGCTATCCCGGCGAGCAGTACTTC. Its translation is CASSEGTSYPGEQYF.

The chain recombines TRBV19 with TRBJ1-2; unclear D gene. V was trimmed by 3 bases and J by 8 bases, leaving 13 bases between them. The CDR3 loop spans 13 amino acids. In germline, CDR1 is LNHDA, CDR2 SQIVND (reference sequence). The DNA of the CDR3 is TGTGCCAGTAGTATGGGCAGCCTTATGGGCTACACCTTC. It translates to CASSMGSLMGYTF.

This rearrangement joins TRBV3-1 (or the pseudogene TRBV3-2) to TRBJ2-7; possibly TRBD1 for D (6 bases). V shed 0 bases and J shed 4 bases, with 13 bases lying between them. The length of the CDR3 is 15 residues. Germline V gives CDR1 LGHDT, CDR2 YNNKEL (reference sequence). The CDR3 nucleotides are TGTGCCAGCAGCCAAGAAGGGTCCAGGGGTTACGAGCAGTACTTC. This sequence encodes CASSQEGSRGYEQYF.

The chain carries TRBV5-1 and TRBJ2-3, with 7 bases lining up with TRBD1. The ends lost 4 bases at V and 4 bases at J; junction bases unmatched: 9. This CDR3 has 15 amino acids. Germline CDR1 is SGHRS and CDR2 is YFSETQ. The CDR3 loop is CASSQGTAEADTQYF. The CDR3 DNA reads TGCGCCAGCAGCCAAGGGACAGCGGAGGCAGATACGCAGTATTTT.

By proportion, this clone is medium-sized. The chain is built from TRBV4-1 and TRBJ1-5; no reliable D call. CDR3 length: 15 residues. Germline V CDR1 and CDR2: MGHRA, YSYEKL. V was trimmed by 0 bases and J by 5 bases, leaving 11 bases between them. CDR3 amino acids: CASSQEFTTDQPQHF. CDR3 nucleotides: TGCGCCAGCAGCCAAGAATTTACAACCGATCAGCCCCAGCATTTT.

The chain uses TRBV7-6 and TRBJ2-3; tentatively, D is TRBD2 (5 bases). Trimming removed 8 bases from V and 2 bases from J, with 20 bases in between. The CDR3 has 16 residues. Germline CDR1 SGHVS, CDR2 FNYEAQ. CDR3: CASSIPEVGATDTQYF. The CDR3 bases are TGTGCCAGCTCCATTCCGGAGGTGGGCGCCACAGATACGCAGTATTTT.